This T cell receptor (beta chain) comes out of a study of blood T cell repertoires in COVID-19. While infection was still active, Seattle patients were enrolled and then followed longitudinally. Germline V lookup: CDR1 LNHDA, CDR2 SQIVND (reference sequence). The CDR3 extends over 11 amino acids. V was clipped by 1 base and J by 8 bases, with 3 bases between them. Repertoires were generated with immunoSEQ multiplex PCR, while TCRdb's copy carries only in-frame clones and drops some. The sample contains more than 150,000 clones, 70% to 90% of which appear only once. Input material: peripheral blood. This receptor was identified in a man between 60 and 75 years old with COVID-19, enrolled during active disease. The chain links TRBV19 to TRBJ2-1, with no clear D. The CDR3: CASSIADEQFF. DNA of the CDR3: TGTGCCAGTAGTATAGCCGATGAGCAGTTCTTC.